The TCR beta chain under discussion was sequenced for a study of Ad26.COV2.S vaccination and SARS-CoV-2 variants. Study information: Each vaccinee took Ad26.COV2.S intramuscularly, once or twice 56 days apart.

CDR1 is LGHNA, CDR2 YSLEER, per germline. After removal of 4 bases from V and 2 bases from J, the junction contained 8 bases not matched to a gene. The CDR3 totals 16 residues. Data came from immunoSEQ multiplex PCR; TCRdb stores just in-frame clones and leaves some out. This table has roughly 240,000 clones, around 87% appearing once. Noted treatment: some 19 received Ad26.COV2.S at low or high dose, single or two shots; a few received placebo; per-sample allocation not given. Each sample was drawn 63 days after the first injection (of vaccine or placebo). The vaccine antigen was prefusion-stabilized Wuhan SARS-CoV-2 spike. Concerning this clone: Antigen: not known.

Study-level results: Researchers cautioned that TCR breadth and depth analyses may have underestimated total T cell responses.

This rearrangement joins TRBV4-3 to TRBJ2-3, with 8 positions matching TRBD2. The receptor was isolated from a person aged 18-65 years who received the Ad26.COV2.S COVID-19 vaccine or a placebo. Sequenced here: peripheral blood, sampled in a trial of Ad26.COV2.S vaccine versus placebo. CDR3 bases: TGCGCCAGCAGCCGGGAGACTAGCGTATCCACAGATACGCAGTATTTT. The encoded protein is CASSRETSVSTDTQYF.